Listed below are T cell receptor beta chains from one sample, sequenced in a study of blood T cell repertoires in COVID-19. The protocol was immunoSEQ multiplex PCR, while the TCRdb copy is restricted to in-frame clones and leaves out a portion. This table has about 200,000 clones, more than 80% appearing once. The specimen was peripheral blood. The source of these receptors is a woman of 80 years or more with acute or convalescent COVID-19. CDR3s include the opening cysteine and the closing phenylalanine or tryptophan. Fields, in order: V gene, J gene, clone size, D gene, CDR3 DNA, CDR3 protein. A D gene is named only where the DNA matches it firmly. The size entry is marked missing in some rows and otherwise reads once, few, many or a size class.

TRBV2	TRBJ2-2	-	-	TGTGCCAGCACCGGGCAGGGCACCGGGGAGCTGTTTTTT	CASTGQGTGELFF
TRBV28	TRBJ2-3	-	-	TGTGCCAGCAGTTCCCCTTCTGATACGCAGTATTTT	CASSSPSDTQYF
TRBV5-1	TRBJ2-2	-	TRBD1	TGCGCCAGCAGTCGCGGACAGGGGGCAGGGTCCGGGGAGCTGTTTTTT	CASSRGQGAGSGELFF
TRBV4-3	TRBJ2-5	-	-	TGCGCCAGCAGCCTCTACTCCGGGTCTCAAGAGACCCAGTACTTC	CASSLYSGSQETQYF
TRBV5-1	TRBJ2-5	few	-	TGCGCCAGCAGCTTCCCAGGAGGGCAGACCCAGTACTTC	CASSFPGGQTQYF
TRBV4-2	TRBJ1-3	-	TRBD1	TGTGCCAGCAGCCCTCCGGGACAGAGCTCTGGAAACACCATATATTTT	CASSPPGQSSGNTIYF
TRBV20-1	TRBJ1-1	-	-	TGCAGTGCTAGTGAGGACCGGGAGAACACTGAAGCTTTCTTT	CSASEDRENTEAFF
TRBV24-1	TRBJ1-2	-	TRBD1	TGTGCCACCAGTGATGACCGGACAGGGGGCTATAGCTACACCTTC	CATSDDRTGGYSYTF
TRBV29-1	TRBJ1-3	-	-	TGCAGCGTTGAGAGACAGATCTCTGGAAACACCATATATTTT	CSVERQISGNTIYF
TRBV18	TRBJ2-1	-	TRBD1	TGTGCCAGCTCACGGACAGGGGTCAGGAACAATGAGCAGTTCTTC	CASSRTGVRNNEQFF